What follows describes a single TCR beta chain. These data originate in a study of tumor T cells in aggressive B-cell lymphoma. V gave up 9 bases and J gave up 6 bases, with 16 bases separating them. Germline V lookup: CDR1 SNHLY, CDR2 FYNNEI. This CDR3 contains 13 residues. Data came from immunoSEQ multiplex PCR; TCRdb stores just in-frame clones and leaves some out. The repertoire holds approximately 10,000 clones, with 65% to 90% as singletons. The clonotype was recovered from an adult with diffuse large B cell lymphoma. The rearrangement joins TRBV2 to TRBJ2-3; D may be TRBD1 (5 bases). The sequencing sample was made of tumor tissue. CDR3 sequence: CASLGVDEDTQYF. CDR3 nucleotide sequence: TGTGCCAGTTTAGGGGTGGATGAGGATACGCAGTATTTT.